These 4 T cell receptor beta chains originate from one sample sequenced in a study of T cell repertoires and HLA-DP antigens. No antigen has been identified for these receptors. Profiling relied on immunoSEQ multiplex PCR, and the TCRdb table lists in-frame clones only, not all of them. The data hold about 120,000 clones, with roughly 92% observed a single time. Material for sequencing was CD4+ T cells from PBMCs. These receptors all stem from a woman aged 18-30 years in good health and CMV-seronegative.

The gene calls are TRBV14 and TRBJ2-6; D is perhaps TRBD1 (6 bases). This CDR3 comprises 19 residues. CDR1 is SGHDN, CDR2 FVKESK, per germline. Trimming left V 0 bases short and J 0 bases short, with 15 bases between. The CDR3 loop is CASSQEAPWDISGANVLTF. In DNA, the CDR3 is TGTGCCAGCAGCCAAGAAGCCCCGTGGGACATCTCTGGGGCCAACGTCCTGACTTTC. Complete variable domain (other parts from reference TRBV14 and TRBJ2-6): EAGVTQFPSHSVIEKGQTVTLRCDPISGHDNLYWYRRVMGKEIKFLLHFVKESKQDESGMPNNRFLAERTGGTYSTLKVQPAELEDSGVYFCASSQEAPWDISGANVLTFGAGSRLTVL.

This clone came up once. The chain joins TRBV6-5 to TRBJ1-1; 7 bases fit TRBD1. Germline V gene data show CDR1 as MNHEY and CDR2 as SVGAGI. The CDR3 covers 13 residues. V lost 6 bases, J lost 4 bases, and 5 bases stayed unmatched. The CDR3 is CASRRQGGTEAFF. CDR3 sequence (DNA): TGTGCCAGCAGGAGACAGGGAGGCACTGAAGCTTTCTTT.

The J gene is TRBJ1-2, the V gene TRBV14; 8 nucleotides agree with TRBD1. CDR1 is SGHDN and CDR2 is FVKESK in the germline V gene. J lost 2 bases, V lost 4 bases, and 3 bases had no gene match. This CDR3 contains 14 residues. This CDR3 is CASSPTGGNYGYTF. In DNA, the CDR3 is TGTGCCAGCAGCCCAACAGGGGGAAACTATGGCTACACCTTC.

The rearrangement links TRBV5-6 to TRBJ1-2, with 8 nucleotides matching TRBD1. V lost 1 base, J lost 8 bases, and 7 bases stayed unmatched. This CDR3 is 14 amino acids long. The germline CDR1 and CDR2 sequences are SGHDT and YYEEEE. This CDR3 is CASSLYRGSRGYTF. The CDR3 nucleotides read TGTGCCAGCAGCTTGTACAGGGGGAGTCGGGGCTACACCTTC. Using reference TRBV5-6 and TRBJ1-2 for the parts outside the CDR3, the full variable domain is DAGVTQSPTHLIKTRGQQVTLRCSPKSGHDTVSWYQQALGQGPQFIFQYYEEEERQRGNFPDRFSGHQFPNYSSELNVNALLLGDSALYLCASSLYRGSRGYTFGSGTRLTVV.